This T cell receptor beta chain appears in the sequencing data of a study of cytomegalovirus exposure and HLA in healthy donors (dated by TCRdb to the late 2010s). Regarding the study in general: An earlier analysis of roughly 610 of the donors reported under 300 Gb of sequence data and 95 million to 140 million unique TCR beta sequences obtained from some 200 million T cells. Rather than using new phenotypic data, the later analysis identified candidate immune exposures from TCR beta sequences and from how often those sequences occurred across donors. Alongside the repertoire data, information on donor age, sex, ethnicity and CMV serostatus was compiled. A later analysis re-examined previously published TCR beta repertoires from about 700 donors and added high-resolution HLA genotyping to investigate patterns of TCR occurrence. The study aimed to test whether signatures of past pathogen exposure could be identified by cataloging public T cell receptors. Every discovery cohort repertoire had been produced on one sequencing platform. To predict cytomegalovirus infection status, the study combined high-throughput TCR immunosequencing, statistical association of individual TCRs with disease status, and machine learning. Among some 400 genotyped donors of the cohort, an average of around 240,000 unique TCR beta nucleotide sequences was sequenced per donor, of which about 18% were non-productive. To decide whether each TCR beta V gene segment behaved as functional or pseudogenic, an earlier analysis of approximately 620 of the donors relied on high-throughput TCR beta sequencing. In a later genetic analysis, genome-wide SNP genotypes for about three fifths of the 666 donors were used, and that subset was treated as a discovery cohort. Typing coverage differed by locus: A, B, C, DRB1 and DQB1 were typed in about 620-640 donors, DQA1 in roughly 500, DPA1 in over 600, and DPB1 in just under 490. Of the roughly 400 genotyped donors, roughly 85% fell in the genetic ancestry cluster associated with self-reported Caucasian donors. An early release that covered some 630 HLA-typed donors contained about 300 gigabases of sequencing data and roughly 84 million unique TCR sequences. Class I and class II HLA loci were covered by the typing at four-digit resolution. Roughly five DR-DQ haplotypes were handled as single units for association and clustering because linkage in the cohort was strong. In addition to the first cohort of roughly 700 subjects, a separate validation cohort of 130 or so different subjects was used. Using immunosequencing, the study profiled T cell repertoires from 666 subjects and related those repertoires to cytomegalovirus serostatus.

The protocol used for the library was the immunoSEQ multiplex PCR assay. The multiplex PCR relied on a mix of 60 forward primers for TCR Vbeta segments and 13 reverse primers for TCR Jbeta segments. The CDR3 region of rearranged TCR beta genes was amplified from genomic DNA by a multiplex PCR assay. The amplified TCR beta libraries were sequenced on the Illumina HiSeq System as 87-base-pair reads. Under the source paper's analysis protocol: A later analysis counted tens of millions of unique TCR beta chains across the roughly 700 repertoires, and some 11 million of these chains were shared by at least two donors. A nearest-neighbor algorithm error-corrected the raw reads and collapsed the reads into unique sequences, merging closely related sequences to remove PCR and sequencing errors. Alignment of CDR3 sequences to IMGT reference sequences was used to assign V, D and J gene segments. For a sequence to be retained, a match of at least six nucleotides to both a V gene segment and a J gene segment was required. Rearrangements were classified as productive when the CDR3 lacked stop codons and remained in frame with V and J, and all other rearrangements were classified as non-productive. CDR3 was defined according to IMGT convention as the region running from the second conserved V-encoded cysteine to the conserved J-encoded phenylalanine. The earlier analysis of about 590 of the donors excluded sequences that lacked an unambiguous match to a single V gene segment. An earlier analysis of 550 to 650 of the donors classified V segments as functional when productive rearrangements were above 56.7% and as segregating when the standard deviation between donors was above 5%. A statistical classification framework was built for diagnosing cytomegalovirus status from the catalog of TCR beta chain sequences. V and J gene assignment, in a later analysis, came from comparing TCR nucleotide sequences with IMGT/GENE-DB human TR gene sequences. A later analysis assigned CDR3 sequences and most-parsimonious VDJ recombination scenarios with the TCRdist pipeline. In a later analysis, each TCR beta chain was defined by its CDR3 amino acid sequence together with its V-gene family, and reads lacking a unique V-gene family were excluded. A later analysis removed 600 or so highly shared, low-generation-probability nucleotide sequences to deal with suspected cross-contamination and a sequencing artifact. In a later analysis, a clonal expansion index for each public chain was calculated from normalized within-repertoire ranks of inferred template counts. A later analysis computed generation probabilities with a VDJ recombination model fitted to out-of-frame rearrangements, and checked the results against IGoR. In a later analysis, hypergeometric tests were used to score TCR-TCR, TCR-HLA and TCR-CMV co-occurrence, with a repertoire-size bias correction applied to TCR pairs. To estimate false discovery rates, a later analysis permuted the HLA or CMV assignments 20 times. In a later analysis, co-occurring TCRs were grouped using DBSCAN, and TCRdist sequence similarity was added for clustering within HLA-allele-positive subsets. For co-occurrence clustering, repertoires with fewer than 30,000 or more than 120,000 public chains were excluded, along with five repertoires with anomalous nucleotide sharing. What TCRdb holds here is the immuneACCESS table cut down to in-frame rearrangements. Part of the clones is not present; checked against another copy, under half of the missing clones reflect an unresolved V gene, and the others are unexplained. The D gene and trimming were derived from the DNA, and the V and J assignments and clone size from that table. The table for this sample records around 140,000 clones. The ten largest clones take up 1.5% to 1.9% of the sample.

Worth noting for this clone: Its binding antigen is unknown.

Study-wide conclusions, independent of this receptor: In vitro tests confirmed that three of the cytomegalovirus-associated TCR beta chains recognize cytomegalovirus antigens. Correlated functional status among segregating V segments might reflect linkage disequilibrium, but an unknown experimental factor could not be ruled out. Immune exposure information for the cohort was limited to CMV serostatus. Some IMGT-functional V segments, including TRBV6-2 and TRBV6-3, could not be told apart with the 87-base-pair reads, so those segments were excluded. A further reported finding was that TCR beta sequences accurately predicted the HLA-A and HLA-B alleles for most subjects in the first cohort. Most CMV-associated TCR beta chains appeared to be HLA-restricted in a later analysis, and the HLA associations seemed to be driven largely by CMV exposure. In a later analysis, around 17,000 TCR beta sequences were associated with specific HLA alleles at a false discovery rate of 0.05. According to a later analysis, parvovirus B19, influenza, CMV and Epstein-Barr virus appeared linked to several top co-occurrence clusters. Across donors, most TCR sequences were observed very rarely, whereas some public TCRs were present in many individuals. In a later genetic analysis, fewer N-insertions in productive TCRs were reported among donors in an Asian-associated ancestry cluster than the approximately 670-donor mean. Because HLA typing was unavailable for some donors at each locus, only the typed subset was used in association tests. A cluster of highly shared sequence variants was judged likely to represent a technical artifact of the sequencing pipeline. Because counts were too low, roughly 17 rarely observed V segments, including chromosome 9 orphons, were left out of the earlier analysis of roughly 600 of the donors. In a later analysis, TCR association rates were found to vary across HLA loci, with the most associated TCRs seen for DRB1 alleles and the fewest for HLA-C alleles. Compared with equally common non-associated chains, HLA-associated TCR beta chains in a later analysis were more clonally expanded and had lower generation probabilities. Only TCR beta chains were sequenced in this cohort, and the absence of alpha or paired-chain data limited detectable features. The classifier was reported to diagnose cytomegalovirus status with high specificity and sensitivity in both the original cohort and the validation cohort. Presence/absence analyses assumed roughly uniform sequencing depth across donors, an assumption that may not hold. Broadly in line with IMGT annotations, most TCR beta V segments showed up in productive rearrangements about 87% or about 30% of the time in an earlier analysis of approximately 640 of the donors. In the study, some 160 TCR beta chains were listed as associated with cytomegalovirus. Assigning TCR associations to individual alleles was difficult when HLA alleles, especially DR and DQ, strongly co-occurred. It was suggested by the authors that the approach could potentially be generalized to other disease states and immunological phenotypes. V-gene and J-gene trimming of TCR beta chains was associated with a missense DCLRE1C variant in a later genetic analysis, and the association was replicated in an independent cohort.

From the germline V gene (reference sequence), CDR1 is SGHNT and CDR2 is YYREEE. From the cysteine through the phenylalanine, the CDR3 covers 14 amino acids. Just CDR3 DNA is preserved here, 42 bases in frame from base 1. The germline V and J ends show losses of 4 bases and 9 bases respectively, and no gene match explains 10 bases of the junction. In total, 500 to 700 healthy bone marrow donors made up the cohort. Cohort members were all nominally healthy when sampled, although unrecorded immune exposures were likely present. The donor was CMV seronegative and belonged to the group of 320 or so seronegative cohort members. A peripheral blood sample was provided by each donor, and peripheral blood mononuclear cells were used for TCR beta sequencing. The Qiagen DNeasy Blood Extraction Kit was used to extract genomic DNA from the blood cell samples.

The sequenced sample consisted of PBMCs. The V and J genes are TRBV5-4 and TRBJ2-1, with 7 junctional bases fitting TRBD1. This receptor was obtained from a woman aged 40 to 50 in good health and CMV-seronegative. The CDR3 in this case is CASSPPRQGTEQFF. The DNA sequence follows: TGTGCCAGCAGCCCGCCAAGACAGGGAACTGAGCAGTTCTTC. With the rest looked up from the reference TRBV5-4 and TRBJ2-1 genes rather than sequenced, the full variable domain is ETGVTQSPTHLIKTRGQQVTLRCSSQSGHNTVSWYQQALGQGPQFIFQYYREEENGRGNFPPRFSGLQFPNYSSELNVNALELDDSALYLCASSPPRQGTEQFFGPGTRLTVL.